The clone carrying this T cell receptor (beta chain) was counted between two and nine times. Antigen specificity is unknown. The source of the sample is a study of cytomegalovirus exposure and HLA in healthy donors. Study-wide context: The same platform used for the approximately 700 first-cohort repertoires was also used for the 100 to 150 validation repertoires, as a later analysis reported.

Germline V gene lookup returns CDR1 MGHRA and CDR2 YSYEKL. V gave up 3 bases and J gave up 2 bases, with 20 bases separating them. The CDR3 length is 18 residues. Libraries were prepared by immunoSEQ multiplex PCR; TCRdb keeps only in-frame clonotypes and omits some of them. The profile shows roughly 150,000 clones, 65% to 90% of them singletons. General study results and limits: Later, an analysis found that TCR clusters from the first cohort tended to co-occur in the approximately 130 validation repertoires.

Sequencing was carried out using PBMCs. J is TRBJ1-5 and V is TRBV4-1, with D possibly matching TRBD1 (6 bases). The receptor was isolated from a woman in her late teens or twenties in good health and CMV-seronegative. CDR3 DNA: TGCGCCAGCAGCCACATCCTAACGGGCAGGGGACGCAATCAGCCCCAGCATTTT. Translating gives CASSHILTGRGRNQPQHF.